A single sample gave rise to the 21 T cell receptor beta chains below, sequenced in a study of blood T cell repertoires in COVID-19. TCRdb's copy holds only in-frame clones and misses some; the assay was immunoSEQ multiplex PCR. Of 250,000 to 350,000 clones in the sample, 88% are singletons; the top ten hold around 10%. The source material was peripheral blood. The receptors come from a woman aged 25 to 39 with COVID-19, enrolled during active disease.

The chain employs TRBV7-3 and TRBJ2-5; a weak D match, TRBD1 (6 bases). Deletions cut 5 bases from V and 5 bases from J, with 12 bases between. This CDR3 region has 13 residues. The germline gives CDR1 SGHTA, CDR2 FQGTGA. The CDR3 sequence is CASSEGVGETQYF. The DNA of the CDR3 is TGTGCCAGCAGCGAGGGGGTTGGGGAGACCCAGTACTTC.

This clone was found once. The chain carries TRBV29-1 and TRBJ1-4, with 7 bases aligning to TRBD1. The CDR3 is made up of 15 amino acids. J was trimmed by 4 bases and V by 4 bases; bases with no gene match: 9. CDR1 is SQVTM, CDR2 ANQGSEA, per germline. The CDR3 reads CSVASPGQFNEKLFF. CDR3 sequence (DNA): TGCAGCGTTGCCTCCCCGGGACAGTTTAATGAAAAACTGTTTTTT.

This clone occurred once. V usage is TRBV3-1 (or the pseudogene TRBV3-2) and J usage is TRBJ2-5; 10 nucleotides line up with TRBD2. The trim removed 6 bases at V and 3 bases at J, leaving 4 bases unmatched. The CDR3 contains 14 residues. Germline CDR1 is LGHDT and CDR2 is YNNKEL (reference sequence). In DNA, the CDR3 is TGTGCCAGCAGAACCGGACTAGCGGAAGAGACCCAGTACTTC. It encodes CASRTGLAEETQYF.

The CDR3 nucleotides are TGTGCCAGCAGTACCCCGGGGGGCCAAGAGACCCAGTACTTC. This gives the protein CASSTPGGQETQYF. The gene calls are TRBV28 and TRBJ2-5; 7 nucleotides agree with TRBD2. The CDR3 extends over 14 amino acids. Trimming at V came to 5 bases and at J to 1 base, leaving 4 bases not matched to a gene. Germline V gene sequence: CDR1 MDHEN, CDR2 SYDVKM.

In this sample, this clone turned up once. The J gene is TRBJ2-1, the V gene TRBV2; TRBD1 agrees at 12 bases. With V trimmed by 8 bases and J by 7 bases, 6 bases remained unmatched. The CDR3 is made up of 14 amino acids. The germline V gene has CDR1 SNHLY and CDR2 FYNNEI. The chain's CDR3 is CASRGQGAGNEQFF. Here the CDR3 DNA reads TGTGCCAGCCGGGGACAGGGGGCAGGTAATGAGCAGTTCTTC.

The CDR3 coding sequence is TGCGCCAGCAGGCGGACGGAGGGTAATTCACCCCTCCACTTT. This sequence encodes CASRRTEGNSPLHF. The chain combines TRBV10-2 with TRBJ1-6; no definite D call. Looked up from germline, CDR1 is WSHSY and CDR2 is SAAADI. The CDR3 extends over 14 amino acids. V was cut by 6 bases and J by 6 bases, with 12 bases left in between.

The J gene is TRBJ1-2, the V gene TRBV30; D might be TRBD1 (6 bases). This CDR3 has 15 amino acids. The germline V gene encodes CDR1 GTSNPN and CDR2 SVGIG (reference sequence). The ends were cut back, 0 bases at V and 4 bases at J, with 15 bases in the middle. CDR3: CAWSVGFTGPYGYTF. In nucleotides, the CDR3 is TGTGCCTGGAGTGTAGGATTCACAGGGCCCTATGGCTACACCTTC.

The genes are TRBV27 and TRBJ1-1; TRBD1 might be the D (6 bases). The CDR3 has 15 amino acids. Trimming stripped 5 bases from V and 0 bases from J, with 13 bases between. Looked up from germline, CDR1 is MNHEY and CDR2 is SMNVEV (reference sequence). This CDR3 reads CASSRSDRVNTEAFF. Here the CDR3 DNA reads TGTGCCAGCAGTCGCTCGGACAGAGTGAACACTGAAGCTTTCTTT.

The J gene is TRBJ1-1, the V gene TRBV5-1, with 8 positions matching TRBD1. With V trimmed by 5 bases and J by 1 base, 7 bases remained unmatched. The germline gives CDR1 SGHRS, CDR2 YFSETQ. This CDR3 region has 15 residues. DNA of the CDR3: TGCGCCAGCAGTTCTTTCGGACAGGGGAACACTGAAGCTTTCTTT. Translation gives CASSSFGQGNTEAFF.

The chain employs TRBV2 and TRBJ1-6; a weak D match, TRBD1 (6 bases). Trimming took 7 bases from V and 7 from J, leaving 11 bases between them. CDR3 length equals 13 residues. From germline, CDR1 is SNHLY and CDR2 FYNNEI. Here the CDR3 DNA reads TGTGCCAGCACAACAGGGTTGAATTCACCCCTCCACTTT. As protein: CASTTGLNSPLHF.

This chain joins TRBV6-5 and TRBJ2-7; possible D gene TRBD2, 6 bases. The CDR3 totals 15 residues. Germline loops: CDR1 MNHEY, CDR2 SVGAGI. V shed 2 bases and J shed 3 bases, with 14 bases lying between them. CDR3 region: CASSYGAGTHYEQYF. The CDR3 DNA is TGTGCCAGCAGTTACGGGGCGGGAACCCACTACGAGCAGTACTTC.

The rearrangement uses TRBV5-6 and TRBJ2-3; 9 bases are a match to TRBD1. The CDR3 is 16 residues long. With V trimmed by 0 bases and J by 8 bases, 10 bases remained unmatched. Germline CDR1 and CDR2: SGHDT and YYEEEE. CDR3 nucleotides: TGTGCCAGCAGCTTGGGATTGGGACAGGGTCTCGGTACGCAGTATTTT. The encoded protein is CASSLGLGQGLGTQYF.

The V call is TRBV28, the J call TRBJ1-1; no clear D gene. The CDR3 covers 13 residues. CDR1 is MDHEN, CDR2 SYDVKM, per germline. V lost 4 bases and J lost 8, with 14 bases in between. CDR3 amino acids: CASSSNKPLEAFF. The CDR3 bases are TGTGCCAGCAGTTCCAATAAGCCCCTGGAAGCTTTCTTT. Full variable domain (rest looked up from reference TRBV28 and TRBJ1-1): DVKVTQSSRYLVKRTGEKVFLECVQDMDHENMFWYRQDPGLGLRLIYFSYDVKMKEKGDIPEGYSVSREKKERFSLILESASTNQTSMYLCASSSNKPLEAFFGQGTRLTVV.

The rearrangement links TRBV5-5 to TRBJ2-2; D is uncertain. Germline V gene data show CDR1 as SGHKS and CDR2 as YYEKEE (reference sequence). This CDR3 region has 14 residues. V was pared by 4 bases and J by 2 bases, with 9 bases between. In nucleotides, the CDR3 is TGTGCCAGCAGCGTGCGATTCAACACCGGGGAGCTGTTTTTT. It codes for CASSVRFNTGELFF.

This clone was recorded only once. The chain carries TRBV11-2 and TRBJ1-2, with TRBD1 matching over 12 bases. V lost 6 bases, J lost 1 base, and 6 bases stayed unmatched. Germline V gene sequence: CDR1 SGHAT, CDR2 FQNNGV. The CDR3 length is 16 residues. For the CDR3, the DNA is TGTGCCAGCAGTACCGGGACAGGGGGCCTTAACTATGGCTACACCTTC. Its protein is CASSTGTGGLNYGYTF.

The chain couples TRBV7-8 to TRBJ1-4; the D is unclear. Trimming pared 5 bases from V and 5 bases from J, leaving 21 bases between. The CDR3 runs to 17 residues. Germline values: CDR1 SGHVS, CDR2 FQNEAQ. In DNA, the CDR3 is TGTGCCAGCAGCCCACCGCCGTGGGCTGCTGGGAATGAAAAACTGTTTTTT. Protein product: CASSPPPWAAGNEKLFF.

This clone was seen a handful of times. This chain connects TRBV28 to TRBJ1-2; D is unclear. This CDR3 comprises 12 residues. The germline V and J ends were trimmed by 2 bases and 8 bases, with 9 bases remaining between them. CDR1 and CDR2 (germline): MDHEN, SYDVKM. The CDR3, as DNA: TGTGCCAGCAGTTTAGTTCGTCTAGGCTACACCTTC. Translation: CASSLVRLGYTF.

The chain employs TRBV20-1 and TRBJ1-1; no clear D. Germline V gene data show CDR1 as DFQATT and CDR2 as SNEGSKA (reference sequence). The CDR3 consists of 11 residues. Between the trimmed V and J ends, which lost 4 bases and 0 bases, there was a span of 3 bases. The CDR3 DNA reads TGCAGTGCTACCATGAACACTGAAGCTTTCTTT. Translation: CSATMNTEAFF.

The chain recombines TRBV29-1 with TRBJ2-7; D perhaps matches TRBD1 (5 bases). Germline V lookup: CDR1 SQVTM, CDR2 ANQGSEA. Between the trimmed V and J ends, which lost 4 bases and 0 bases, there was a span of 22 bases. The CDR3 runs 17 residues. The CDR3 DNA sequence: TGCAGCGTTGGAGGACGAGTGCAGGGCCTGGGCTCCTACGAGCAGTACTTC. It translates to CSVGGRVQGLGSYEQYF.

V usage is TRBV3-1 (or the pseudogene TRBV3-2) and J usage is TRBJ1-2; weak D call: TRBD1 (5 bases). Between the trimmed V and J ends, which lost 0 bases and 6 bases, there was a span of 8 bases. Germline lookup yields CDR1 LGHDT and CDR2 YNNKEL (reference sequence). The CDR3 loop spans 13 amino acids. The CDR3 here is CASSQDREDGYTF. The CDR3 DNA reads as TGTGCCAGCAGCCAAGACAGGGAGGATGGCTACACCTTC.

DNA of the CDR3: TGTGCCAGCAGCCCAGGACTAGCGAACACCGGGGAGCTGTTTTTT. It specifies CASSPGLANTGELFF. V usage is TRBV5-6 and J usage is TRBJ2-2; TRBD2 matches at 7 bases. Trimming at V came to 4 bases and at J to 0 bases, leaving 3 bases not matched to a gene. CDR1 and CDR2 (germline): SGHDT, YYEEEE. This CDR3 comprises 15 residues.